This T cell receptor (beta chain) is from a study of blood T cell repertoires in COVID-19. Study summary: Nucleic acid was either cDNA or gDNA, and it came from T cells, B-cell-depleted T cells, or PBMCs.

This clone was counted a few times. Assay: immunoSEQ multiplex PCR; the TCRdb copy retains only in-frame clones and omits some. The sample lists fewer than 200,000 clones, 88% occurring once. Participants were aged about 18 to 89 years from 20 to 30 US areas. The study assigned cohorts using participant-reported clinical history. Recovery meant two consecutive negative NP/OP PCR tests, professional clearance, or resolved symptoms. Germline values: CDR1 SGHDN, CDR2 FVKESK. The V gene lost 3 bases and the J gene lost 6 bases, with 6 bases spanning the gap. This CDR3 comprises 11 residues. The sequence came from a woman aged 18-29 years who had recovered from COVID-19. The chain is built from TRBV14 and TRBJ2-7; D remains unclear. What was sequenced was PBMCs or T cells enriched from blood (not recorded which). The CDR3 DNA reads as TGTGCCAGCAGCCATCTTAGCGAGCAGTACTTC. Translated: CASSHLSEQYF.